Given below is one T cell receptor beta chain in context. V lost 6 bases, J lost 8 bases, and 9 bases stayed unmatched. This CDR3 has 14 amino acids. This specimen belongs to a study of spatial heterogeneity in lung cancer. A unique molecular identifier was attached to every TCR cDNA molecule. TCRdb itself ran the 5' RACE reads through MiXCR, one entry per CDR3 protein. In the table there are just under 95,000 distinct CDR3 sequences, 10% to 15% of which are singletons. Time point of the sample: sample taken at primary tumor resection. Frozen PBMC, nontumor lung or tumor provided whole RNA, which was sequenced unsorted. A total of some 70 untreated early-stage non-small cell lung cancer patients served as donors.

The chain uses TRBV12-3 or TRBV12-4 and TRBJ2-1, with 8 bases aligning to TRBD2. The source material was PBMCs, sampled at surgery. The source of this sequence is a male donor with early-stage non-small cell lung cancer. In DNA, the CDR3 is TGTGCCAGCAGGAGACTCGGGGGGGCGGATGAGCAGTTCTTC. This gives the protein CASRRLGGADEQFF.